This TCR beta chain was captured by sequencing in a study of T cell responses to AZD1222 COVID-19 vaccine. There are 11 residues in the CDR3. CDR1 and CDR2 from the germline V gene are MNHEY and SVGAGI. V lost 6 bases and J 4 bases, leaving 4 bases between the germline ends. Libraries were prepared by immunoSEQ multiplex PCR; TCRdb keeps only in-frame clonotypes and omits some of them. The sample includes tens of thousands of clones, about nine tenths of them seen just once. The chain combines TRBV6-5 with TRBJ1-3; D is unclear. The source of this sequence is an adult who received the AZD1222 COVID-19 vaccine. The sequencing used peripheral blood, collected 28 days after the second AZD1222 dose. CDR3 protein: CASSQGNTIYF. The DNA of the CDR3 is TGTGCCAGCAGCCAAGGAAACACCATATATTTT.